This TCR beta chain is from a study of T cell repertoires in cytomegalovirus infection. Study context: As its CMV epitopes, the study selected recently identified HLA-C-restricted and well-studied HLA-B-restricted targets. Through public TCR beta signatures, both CMV infection and matching HLA type were indicated. General study points: The ex vivo response showed dominance by HLA-C-restricted CMV-specific TCR beta clonotypes.

Notes on this clonotype: What it binds is unknown.

Germline CDR1 SNHLY, CDR2 FYNNEI. V lost 6 bases to trimming and J lost 8 bases, with 13 bases between them. This CDR3 comprises 13 residues. In TCRdb, the reads were re-called with MiXCR into one record per CDR3 protein. The sample lists roughly 570,000 distinct CDR3 sequences; approximately 40% were seen once. V usage is TRBV2 and J usage is TRBJ1-4, with D maybe TRBD1 (5 bases). The sample here was cultured PBMCs, taken from culture after CMV antigen stimulation. The source of this sequence is a human donor in good health (CMV status not recorded). Some clones in this sample may be carry-over from other donors' samples. CDR3 sequence: CASSRAGLEKLFF. CDR3 nucleotides: TGTGCCAGCAGCCGTGCGGGGCTCGAAAAACTGTTTTTT.